The T cell receptor (beta chain) under discussion was sequenced for a study of blood T cell repertoires in COVID-19. As for the study in general: Donors in the United States, Italy and Spain gave samples during acute or convalescent COVID-19. In each case, the material was cDNA or gDNA derived from T cells, B-cell-depleted T cells, or PBMCs.

V was trimmed by 5 bases and J by 8 bases, leaving 12 bases between them. CDR3 length: 12 amino acids. This clone was seen only once. Authors' processing steps: It was from reference gene primer amplification that nucleated cell counts were estimated. Data came from immunoSEQ multiplex PCR; TCRdb stores just in-frame clones and leaves some out. The V and J calls and the clone size are those of that table, but D and trimming were determined from the DNA. Of about 260,000 clones in the sample, 88% are singletons; the top ten hold 0.7%. This clonotype was obtained from a human donor in a cohort sampled during active COVID-19. Sequenced sample: peripheral blood. This chain joins TRBV12-3 or TRBV12-4 and TRBJ1-1; possible D gene TRBD1, 6 bases. CDR3 nucleotide sequence: TGTGCCAGCAGTCCAAACCAGGGGGAAGCTTTCTTT. The encoded protein is CASSPNQGEAFF.